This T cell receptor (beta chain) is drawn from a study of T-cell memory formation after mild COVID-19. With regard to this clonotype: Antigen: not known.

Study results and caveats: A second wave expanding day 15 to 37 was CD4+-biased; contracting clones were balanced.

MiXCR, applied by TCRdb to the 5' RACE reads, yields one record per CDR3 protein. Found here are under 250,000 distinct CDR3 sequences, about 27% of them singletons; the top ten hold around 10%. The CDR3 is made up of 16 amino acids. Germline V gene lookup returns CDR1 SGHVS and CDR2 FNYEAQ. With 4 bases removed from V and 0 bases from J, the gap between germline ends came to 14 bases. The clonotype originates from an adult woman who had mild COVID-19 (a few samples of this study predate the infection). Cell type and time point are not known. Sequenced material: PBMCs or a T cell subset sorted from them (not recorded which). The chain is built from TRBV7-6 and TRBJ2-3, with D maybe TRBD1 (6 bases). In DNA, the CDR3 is TGTGCCAGCAGCTCACGGACAGATTCTAGCACAGATACGCAGTATTTT. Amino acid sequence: CASSSRTDSSTDTQYF. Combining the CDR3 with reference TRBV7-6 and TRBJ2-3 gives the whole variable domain GAGVSQSPRYKVTKRGQDVALRCDPISGHVSLYWYRQALGQGPEFLTYFNYEAQQDKSGLPNDRFSAERPEGSISTLTIQRTEQRDSAMYRCASSSRTDSSTDTQYFGPGTRLTVL.